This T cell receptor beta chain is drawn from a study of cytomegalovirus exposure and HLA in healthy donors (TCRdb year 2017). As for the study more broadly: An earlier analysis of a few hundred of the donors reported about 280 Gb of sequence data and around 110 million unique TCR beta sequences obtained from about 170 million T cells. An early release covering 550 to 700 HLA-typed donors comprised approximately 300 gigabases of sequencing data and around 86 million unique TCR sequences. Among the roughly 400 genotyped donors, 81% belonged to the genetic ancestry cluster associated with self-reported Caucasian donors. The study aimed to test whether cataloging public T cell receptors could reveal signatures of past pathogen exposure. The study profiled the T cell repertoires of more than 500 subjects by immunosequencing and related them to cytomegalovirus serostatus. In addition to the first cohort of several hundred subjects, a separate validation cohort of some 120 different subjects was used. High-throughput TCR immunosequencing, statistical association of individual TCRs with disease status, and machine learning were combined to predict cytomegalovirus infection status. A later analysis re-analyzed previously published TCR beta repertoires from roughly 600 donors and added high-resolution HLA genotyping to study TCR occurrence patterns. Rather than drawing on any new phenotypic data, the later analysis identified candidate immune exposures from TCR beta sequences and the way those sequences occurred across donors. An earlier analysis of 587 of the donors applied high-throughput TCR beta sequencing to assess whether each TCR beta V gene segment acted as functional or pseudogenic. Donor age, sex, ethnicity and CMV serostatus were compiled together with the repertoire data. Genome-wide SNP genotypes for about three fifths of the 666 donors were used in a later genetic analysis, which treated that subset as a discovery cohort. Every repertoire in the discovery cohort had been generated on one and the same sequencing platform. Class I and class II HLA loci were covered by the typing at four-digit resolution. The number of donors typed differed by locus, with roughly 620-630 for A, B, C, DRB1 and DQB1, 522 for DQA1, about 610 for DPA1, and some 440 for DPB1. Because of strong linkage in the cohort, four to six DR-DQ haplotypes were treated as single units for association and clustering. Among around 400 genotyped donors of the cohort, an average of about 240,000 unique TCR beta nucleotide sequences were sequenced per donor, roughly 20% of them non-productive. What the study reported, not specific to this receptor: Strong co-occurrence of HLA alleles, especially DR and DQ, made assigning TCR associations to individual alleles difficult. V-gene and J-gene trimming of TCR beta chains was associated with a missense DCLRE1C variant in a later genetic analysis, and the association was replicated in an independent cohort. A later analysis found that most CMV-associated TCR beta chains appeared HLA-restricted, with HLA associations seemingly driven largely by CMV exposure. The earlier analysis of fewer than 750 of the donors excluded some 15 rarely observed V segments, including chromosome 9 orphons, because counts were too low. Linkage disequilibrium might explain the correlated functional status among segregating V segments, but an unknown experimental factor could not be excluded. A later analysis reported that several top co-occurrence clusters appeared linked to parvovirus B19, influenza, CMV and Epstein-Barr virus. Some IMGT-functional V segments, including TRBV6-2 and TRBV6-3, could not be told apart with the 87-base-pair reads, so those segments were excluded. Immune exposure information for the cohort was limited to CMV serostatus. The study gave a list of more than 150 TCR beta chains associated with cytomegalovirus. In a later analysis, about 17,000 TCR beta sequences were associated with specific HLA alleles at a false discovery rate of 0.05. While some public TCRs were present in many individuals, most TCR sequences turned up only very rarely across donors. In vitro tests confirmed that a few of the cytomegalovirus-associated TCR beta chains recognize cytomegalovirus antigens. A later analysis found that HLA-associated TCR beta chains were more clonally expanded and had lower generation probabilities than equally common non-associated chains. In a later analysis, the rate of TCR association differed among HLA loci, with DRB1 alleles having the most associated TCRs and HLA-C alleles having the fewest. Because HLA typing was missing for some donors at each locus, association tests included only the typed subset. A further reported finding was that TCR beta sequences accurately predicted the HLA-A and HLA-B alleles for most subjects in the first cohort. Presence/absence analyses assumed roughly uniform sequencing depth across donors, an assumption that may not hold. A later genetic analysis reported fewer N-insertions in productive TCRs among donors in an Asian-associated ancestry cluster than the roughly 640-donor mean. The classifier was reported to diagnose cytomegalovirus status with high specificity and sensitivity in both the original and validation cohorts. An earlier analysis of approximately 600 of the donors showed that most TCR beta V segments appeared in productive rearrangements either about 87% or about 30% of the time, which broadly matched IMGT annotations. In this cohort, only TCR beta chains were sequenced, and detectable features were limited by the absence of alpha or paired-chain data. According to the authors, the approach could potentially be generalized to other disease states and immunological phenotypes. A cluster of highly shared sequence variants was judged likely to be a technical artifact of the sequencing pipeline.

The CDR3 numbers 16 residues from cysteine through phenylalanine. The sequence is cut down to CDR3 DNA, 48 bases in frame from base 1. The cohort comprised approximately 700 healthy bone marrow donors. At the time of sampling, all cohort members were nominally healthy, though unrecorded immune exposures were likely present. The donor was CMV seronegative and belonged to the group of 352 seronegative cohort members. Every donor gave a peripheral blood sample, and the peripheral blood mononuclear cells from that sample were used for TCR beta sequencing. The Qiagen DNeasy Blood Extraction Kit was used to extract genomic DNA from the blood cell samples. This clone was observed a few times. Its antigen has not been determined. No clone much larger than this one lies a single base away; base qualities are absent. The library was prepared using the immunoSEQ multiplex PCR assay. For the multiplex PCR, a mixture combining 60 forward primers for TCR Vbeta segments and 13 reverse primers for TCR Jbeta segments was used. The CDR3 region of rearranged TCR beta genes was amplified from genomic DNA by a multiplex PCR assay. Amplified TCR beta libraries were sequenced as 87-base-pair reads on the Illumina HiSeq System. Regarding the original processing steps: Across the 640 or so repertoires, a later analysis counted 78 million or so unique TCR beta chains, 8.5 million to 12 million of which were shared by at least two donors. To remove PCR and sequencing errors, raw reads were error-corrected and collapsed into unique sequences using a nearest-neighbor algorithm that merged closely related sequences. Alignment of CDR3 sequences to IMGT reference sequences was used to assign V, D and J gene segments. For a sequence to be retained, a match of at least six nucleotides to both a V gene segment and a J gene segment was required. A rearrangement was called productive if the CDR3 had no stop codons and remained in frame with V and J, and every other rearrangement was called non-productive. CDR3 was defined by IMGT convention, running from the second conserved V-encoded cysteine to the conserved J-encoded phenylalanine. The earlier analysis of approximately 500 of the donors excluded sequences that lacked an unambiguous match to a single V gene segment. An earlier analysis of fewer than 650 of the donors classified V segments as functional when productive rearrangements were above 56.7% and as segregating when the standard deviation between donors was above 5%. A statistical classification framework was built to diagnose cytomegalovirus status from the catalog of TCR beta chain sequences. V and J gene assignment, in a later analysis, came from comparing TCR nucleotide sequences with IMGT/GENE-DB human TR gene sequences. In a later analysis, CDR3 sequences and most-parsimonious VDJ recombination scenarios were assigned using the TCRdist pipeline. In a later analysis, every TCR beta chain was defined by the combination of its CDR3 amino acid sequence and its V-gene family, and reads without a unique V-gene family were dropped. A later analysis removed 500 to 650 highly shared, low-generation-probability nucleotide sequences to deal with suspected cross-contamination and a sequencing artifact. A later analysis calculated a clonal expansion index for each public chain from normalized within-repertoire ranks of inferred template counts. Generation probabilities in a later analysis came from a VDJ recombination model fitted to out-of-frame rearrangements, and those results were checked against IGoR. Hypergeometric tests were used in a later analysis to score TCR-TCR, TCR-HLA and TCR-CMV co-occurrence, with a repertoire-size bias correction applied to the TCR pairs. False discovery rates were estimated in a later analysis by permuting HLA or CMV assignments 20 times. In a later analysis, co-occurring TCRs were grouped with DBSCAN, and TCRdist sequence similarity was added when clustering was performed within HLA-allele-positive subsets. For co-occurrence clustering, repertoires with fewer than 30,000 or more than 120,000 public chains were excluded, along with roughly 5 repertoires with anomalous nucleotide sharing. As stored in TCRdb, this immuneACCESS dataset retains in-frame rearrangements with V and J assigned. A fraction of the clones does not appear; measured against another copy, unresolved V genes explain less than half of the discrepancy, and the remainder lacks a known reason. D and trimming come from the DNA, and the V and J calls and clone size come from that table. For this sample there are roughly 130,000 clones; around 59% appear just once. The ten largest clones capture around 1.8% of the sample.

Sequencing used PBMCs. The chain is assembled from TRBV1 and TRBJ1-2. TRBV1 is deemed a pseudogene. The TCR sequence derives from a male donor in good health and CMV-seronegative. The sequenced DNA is TGCACCAGCAGCCAAACAGACATCGGAGGGAACTATGGCTACACCTTC. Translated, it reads CTSSQTDIGGNYGYTF.